One and the same sample provided the 10 T cell receptor beta chains below, sequenced in a study of T cell responses to AZD1222 COVID-19 vaccine. This table comes from immunoSEQ multiplex PCR, and its TCRdb copy is limited to in-frame clones, with some not included. The repertoire holds 85,000 to 130,000 clones, approximately 89% seen once, with 18% in the top ten. The specimen was peripheral blood, collected on day 0 of AZD1222 vaccination. The receptors come from an adult in good health.

The rearrangement joins TRBV6-4 to TRBJ1-2; D unclear. The CDR3 spans 12 residues. The germline CDR1 and CDR2 sequences are MRHNA and SNTAGT. The V gene lost 2 bases and the J gene lost 2 bases, with 3 bases spanning the gap. The CDR3 nucleotides are TGTGCCAGCAGTGACCGAAACTATGGCTACACCTTC. Protein sequence: CASSDRNYGYTF.

For this clone: At one boundary the junction diverges from the germline segment, which might be a read error. The V call is TRBV7-7, the J call TRBJ1-6, with D possibly being TRBD1 (5 bases). This CDR3 comprises 13 residues. Germline V gives CDR1 SSHAT, CDR2 FNYEAQ (reference sequence). In DNA, the CDR3 is TGTGCTAGCAGCTTGGGGGAAGATTCACCCCTCCACTTT. Its translation: CASSLGEDSPLHF. The whole variable domain, filled in from reference TRBV7-7 and TRBJ1-6, reads GAGVSQSPRYKVTKRGQDVTLRCDPISSHATLYWYQQALGQGPEFLTYFNYEAQPDKSGLPSDRFSAERPEGSISTLTIQRTEQRDSAMYRCASSLGEDSPLHFGNGTRLTVT.

The genes are TRBV6-2 or TRBV6-3 and TRBJ1-4, with no clear D. This CDR3 is built from 15 residues. Germline V gene lookup returns CDR1 MNHEY and CDR2 SVGEGT. Trimming shortened V by 3 bases and J by 0 bases, and 8 bases separated the two germline ends. This chain's CDR3 is CASSYLGSTNEKLFF. The CDR3 DNA is TGTGCCAGCAGTTATTTAGGGTCAACTAATGAAAAACTGTTTTTT.

The chain employs TRBV28 and TRBJ2-2; 9 positions match TRBD2. The CDR3 runs 15 residues. The V gene end was trimmed by 2 bases and the J gene end by 4 bases; junction bases not matched to a gene: 2. The germline gives CDR1 MDHEN, CDR2 SYDVKM. CDR3 sequence (DNA): TGTGCCAGCAGTTTACCAGCGGGGGGCACCGGGGAGCTGTTTTTT. Translation: CASSLPAGGTGELFF.

The V call is TRBV5-4, the J call TRBJ1-4, with a weak D call TRBD1 (6 bases). The germline V and J ends were trimmed by 4 bases and 7 bases, with 17 bases remaining between them. Germline V CDR1 and CDR2: SGHNT, YYREEE (reference sequence). The CDR3 contains 15 residues. CDR3 coding DNA: TGTGCCAGCAGCGTAAGACAGGAAGAGGGTGAAAAACTGTTTTTT. Encoded protein: CASSVRQEEGEKLFF.

This clone was counted a single time. The genes are TRBV3-1 (or the pseudogene TRBV3-2) and TRBJ1-3, with D hard to call. There are 14 residues in the CDR3. The V end lost 3 bases, the J end lost 4 bases, and 10 bases lay between the germline ends. The V gene's germline CDR1 is LGHDT and CDR2 YNNKEL (reference sequence). The CDR3 here is CASSHGEAGNTIYF. The CDR3 nucleotides are TGTGCCAGCAGCCATGGGGAGGCAGGAAACACCATATATTTT.

The genes are TRBV28 and TRBJ1-2, with D hard to call. CDR1 and CDR2 from the germline V gene are MDHEN and SYDVKM. This CDR3 region has 12 residues. Trimming took 4 bases from V and 3 from J, leaving 6 bases between them. This CDR3 reads CASSSADYGYTF. The CDR3 bases are TGTGCCAGCAGTTCGGCTGACTATGGCTACACCTTC.

This clone has a single count. The chain carries TRBV7-6 and TRBJ2-3; D not resolved. V gave up 1 base and J gave up 2 bases, with 10 bases separating them. This CDR3 region has 15 residues. Germline V gene sequence: CDR1 SGHVS, CDR2 FNYEAQ. In DNA, the CDR3 is TGTGCCAGCAGCTTAGTCGGGCGGACCACAGATACGCAGTATTTT. This codes for CASSLVGRTTDTQYF.

Written as DNA, the CDR3 is TGTGCCAGCAGTCCCCCTATCGGGACAGGGGGCGGAAAACTGTTTTTT. Translation: CASSPPIGTGGGKLFF. The gene calls are TRBV27 and TRBJ1-4, with 12 bases that match TRBD1. The junction had 11 bases not matched to a gene; V was cut back by 5 bases and J by 10 bases. CDR1 and CDR2 from the germline V gene are MNHEY and SMNVEV (reference sequence). The CDR3 is made up of 16 amino acids.

This clone came up a few times. V is TRBV11-2 and J is TRBJ2-3; 13 bases are a match to TRBD2. With V trimmed by 5 bases and J by 10 bases, 6 bases remained unmatched. CDR1 SGHAT and CDR2 FQNNGV come from the germline V gene. This CDR3 spans 14 amino acids. The CDR3 region is CASSPGLAGVAQYF. CDR3 DNA sequence: TGTGCCAGCAGCCCAGGACTAGCGGGGGTTGCGCAGTATTTT.